The 8 T cell receptor beta chains given below trace back to one sample, sequenced in a study of response to subunit inactivated influenza vaccine. TCRdb re-called the RT-PCR reads with MiXCR, one entry per CDR3 protein. The sample includes over 650,000 distinct CDR3 sequences, around 20% seen only once; the top ten take about a tenth. Sample: PBMCs from blood, taken roughly 5 days after vaccination. The receptors here all came from a man aged 45-65 years who received an inactivated influenza vaccine.

The chain employs TRBV6-1 and TRBJ1-2, with D perhaps matching TRBD1 (5 bases). Germline CDR1 MNHNS, CDR2 SASEGT. The CDR3 length is 13 residues. The V end was cut by 6 bases, the J end by 8 bases, with 16 bases between. The CDR3 nucleotides are TGTGCCAGCAGCCGTCTAGGGGCACGGGGCTACACCTTC. It translates to CASSRLGARGYTF.

This clonotype came up many times. J is TRBJ1-2 and V is TRBV6-1; D unclear. The CDR3 extends over 15 amino acids. The germline V gene encodes CDR1 MNHNS and CDR2 SASEGT. V lost 6 bases and J lost 0, with 14 bases in between. In DNA form, the CDR3 reads TGTGCCAGCAGCAGATGGGAGTTAGCTAACTATGGCTACACCTTC. Protein product: CASSRWELANYGYTF.

This clonotype was picked up many times. This chain joins TRBV7-9 and TRBJ2-1, with TRBD1 matching 11 bases. Trimming took 5 bases from V and 9 from J; bases not matched to a gene: 6. The CDR3 loop spans 14 amino acids. Germline loops: CDR1 SEHNR, CDR2 FQNEAQ (reference sequence). The CDR3, as DNA: TGTGCCAGCAGCCGAGGACAGGGGGCACTTGAGCAGTTCTTC. The encoded protein is CASSRGQGALEQFF.

The chain recombines TRBV10-3 with TRBJ2-2; TRBD1 aligns across 11 bases. This CDR3 comprises 14 residues. Germline V gene lookup returns CDR1 ENHRY and CDR2 SYGVKD. V lost 10 bases to trimming and J lost 7 bases; unmatched junction nucleotides: 8. CDR3 coding DNA: TGTGCCACGCTCGGACAGGGGGCGGGCGGGGAGCTGTTTTTT. Residues: CATLGQGAGGELFF.

The chain employs TRBV20-1 and TRBJ2-7; the match to TRBD1 covers 8 bases. The V gene end was trimmed by 6 bases and the J gene end by 5 bases; junction bases not matched to a gene: 6. The germline V gene has CDR1 DFQATT and CDR2 SNEGSKA (reference sequence). This CDR3 is built from 12 residues. In DNA form, the CDR3 reads TGCAGTGCCGGACAGGGAACTCACGAGCAGTACTTC. Protein sequence: CSAGQGTHEQYF.

This clonotype was observed at least ten times. This rearrangement joins TRBV18 to TRBJ2-5; D not resolved. The CDR3 sequence is 12 residues long. Per germline, CDR1 KGHSH and CDR2 LQKENI. V shed 3 bases and J shed 5 bases, with 7 bases lying between them. This chain's CDR3 is CASSPNRETQYF. Written as DNA, the CDR3 is TGTGCCAGCTCACCTAATCGGGAGACCCAGTACTTC.

The table lists this clonotype with many counts. The chain employs TRBV5-5 and TRBJ1-5; D unresolved. Germline values: CDR1 SGHKS, CDR2 YYEKEE (reference sequence). The CDR3 sequence is 15 residues long. With 0 bases removed from V and 0 bases from J, the gap between germline ends came to 7 bases. The CDR3 reads CASSLVPDSNQPQHF. CDR3 DNA sequence: TGTGCCAGCAGCTTGGTTCCCGATAGCAATCAGCCCCAGCATTTT.

The rearrangement uses TRBV7-9 and TRBJ2-7; perhaps TRBD1 as D (6 bases). Germline loops: CDR1 SEHNR, CDR2 FQNEAQ (reference sequence). V was pared by 1 base and J by 7 bases, with 11 bases between. This CDR3 region has 13 residues. The CDR3, as DNA: TGTGCCAGCAGCTTAGGGGGGCAGAGTGAGCAGTACTTC. Translating it yields CASSLGGQSEQYF. Full variable domain (rest looked up from reference TRBV7-9 and TRBJ2-7): DTGVSQNPRHKITKRGQNVTFRCDPISEHNRLYWYRQTLGQGPEFLTYFQNEAQLEKSRLLSDRFSAERPKGSFSTLEIQRTEQGDSAMYLCASSLGGQSEQYFGPGTRLTVT.